This TCR beta chain was obtained from a study of blood T cells in healthy people across ages. Using a J-beta primer mix together with a sample-barcoded 5' primer, a second PCR was run for about 6 to 12 cycles. TCRdb processed the 5' RACE reads anew with MiXCR; each CDR3 protein has one entry. The data contain about 1.8 million distinct CDR3 sequences, roughly 50% of them singletons. About this clonotype: Its antigen is unknown.

General observations from the study: Using unsorted PBMCs precluded a conclusive naive versus antigen-experienced comparison.

This CDR3 region has 18 residues. With 0 bases clipped from V and 2 bases from J, the junction kept 10 bases outside the gene matches. The germline CDR1 and CDR2 sequences are ENHRY and SYGVKD. Sequencing was carried out using blood. The chain has TRBV10-3 and TRBJ2-5; TRBD1 matches 9 bases. The TCR originated in a middle-aged woman in good health. CDR3 in DNA: TGTGCCATCAGTGAGTCAGTATGGGACAGGGAAGTTCAAGAGACCCAGTACTTC. Its translation is CAISESVWDREVQETQYF.